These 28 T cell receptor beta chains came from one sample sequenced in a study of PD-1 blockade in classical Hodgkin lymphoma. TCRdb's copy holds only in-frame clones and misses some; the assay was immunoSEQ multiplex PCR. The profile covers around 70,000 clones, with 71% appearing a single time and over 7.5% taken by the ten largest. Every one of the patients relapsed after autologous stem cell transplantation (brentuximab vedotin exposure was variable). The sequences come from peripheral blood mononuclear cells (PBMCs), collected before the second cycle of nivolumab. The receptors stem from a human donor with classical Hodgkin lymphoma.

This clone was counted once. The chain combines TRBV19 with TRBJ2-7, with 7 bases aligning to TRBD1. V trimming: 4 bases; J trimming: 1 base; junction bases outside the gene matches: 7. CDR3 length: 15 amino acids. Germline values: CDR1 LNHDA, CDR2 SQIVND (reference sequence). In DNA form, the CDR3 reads TGTGCCAGTAGTAGGGACAGAACTTTATCCTACGAGCAGTACTTC. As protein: CASSRDRTLSYEQYF.

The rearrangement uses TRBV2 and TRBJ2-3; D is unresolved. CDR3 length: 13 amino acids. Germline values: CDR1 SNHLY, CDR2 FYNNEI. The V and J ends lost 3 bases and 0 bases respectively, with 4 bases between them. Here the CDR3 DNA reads TGTGCCAGCAGTGACCCTAGCACAGATACGCAGTATTTT. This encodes CASSDPSTDTQYF.

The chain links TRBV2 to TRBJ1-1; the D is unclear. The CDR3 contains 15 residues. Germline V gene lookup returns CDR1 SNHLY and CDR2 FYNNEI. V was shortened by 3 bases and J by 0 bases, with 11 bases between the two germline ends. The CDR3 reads CASSDIVGMNTEAFF. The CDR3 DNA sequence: TGTGCCAGCAGTGATATTGTGGGGATGAACACTGAAGCTTTCTTT.

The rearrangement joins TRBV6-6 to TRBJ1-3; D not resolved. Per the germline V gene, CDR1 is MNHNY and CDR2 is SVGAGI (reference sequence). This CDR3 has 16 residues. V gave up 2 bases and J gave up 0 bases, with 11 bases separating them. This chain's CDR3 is CASSYQGPNSGNTIYF. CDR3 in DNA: TGTGCCAGCAGTTACCAAGGACCGAACTCTGGAAACACCATATATTTT.

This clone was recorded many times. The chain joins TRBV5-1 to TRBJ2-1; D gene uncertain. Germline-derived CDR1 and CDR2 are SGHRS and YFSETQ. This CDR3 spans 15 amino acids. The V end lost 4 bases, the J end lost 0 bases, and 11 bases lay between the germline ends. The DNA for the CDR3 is TGCGCCAGCAGCCTGGACGGAGCCTCCTACAATGAGCAGTTCTTC. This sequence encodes CASSLDGASYNEQFF.

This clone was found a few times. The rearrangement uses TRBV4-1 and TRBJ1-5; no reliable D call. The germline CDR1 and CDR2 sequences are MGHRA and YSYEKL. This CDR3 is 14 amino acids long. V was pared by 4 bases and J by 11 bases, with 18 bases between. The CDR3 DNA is TGCGCCAGCAGCCCAACGACGCGGTTTATGGCCCAGCATTTT. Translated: CASSPTTRFMAQHF.

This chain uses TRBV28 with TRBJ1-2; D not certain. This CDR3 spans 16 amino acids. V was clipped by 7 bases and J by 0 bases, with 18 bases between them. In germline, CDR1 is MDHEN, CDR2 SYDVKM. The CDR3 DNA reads TGTGCCAGCACTCGGGAGGACGGTGTCGCTAACTATGGCTACACCTTC. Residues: CASTREDGVANYGYTF.

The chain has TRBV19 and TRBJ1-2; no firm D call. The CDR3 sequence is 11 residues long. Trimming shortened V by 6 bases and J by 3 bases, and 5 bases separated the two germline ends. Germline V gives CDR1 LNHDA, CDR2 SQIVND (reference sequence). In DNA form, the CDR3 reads TGTGCCAGTAGGGATTACTATGGCTACACCTTC. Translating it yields CASRDYYGYTF. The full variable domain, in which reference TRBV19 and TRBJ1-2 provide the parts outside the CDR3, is DGGITQSPKYLFRKEGQNVTLSCEQNLNHDAMYWYRQDPGQGLRLIYYSQIVNDFQKGDIAEGYSVSREKKESFPLTVTSAQKNPTAFYLCASRDYYGYTFGSGTRLTVV.

The CDR3 DNA reads as TGCGCCAGCAGTGAGGGGGCTGTCGTCGTAGATACGCAGTATTTT. Protein: CASSEGAVVVDTQYF. The chain recombines TRBV10-2 with TRBJ2-3; tentative D call: TRBD1 (5 bases). Trimming cost V 2 bases and J 5 bases, with 14 bases left between them. Germline V gene data show CDR1 as WSHSY and CDR2 as SAAADI. The CDR3 runs to 15 residues.

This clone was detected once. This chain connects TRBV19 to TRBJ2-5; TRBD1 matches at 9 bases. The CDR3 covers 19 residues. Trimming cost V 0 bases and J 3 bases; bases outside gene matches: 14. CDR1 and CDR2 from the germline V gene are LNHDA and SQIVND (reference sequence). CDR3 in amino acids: CASSIDFGTGRSKEETQYF. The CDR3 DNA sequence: TGTGCCAGTAGTATAGACTTCGGGACAGGGCGAAGTAAAGAAGAGACCCAGTACTTC. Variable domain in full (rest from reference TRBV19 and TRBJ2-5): DGGITQSPKYLFRKEGQNVTLSCEQNLNHDAMYWYRQDPGQGLRLIYYSQIVNDFQKGDIAEGYSVSREKKESFPLTVTSAQKNPTAFYLCASSIDFGTGRSKEETQYFGPGTRLLVL.

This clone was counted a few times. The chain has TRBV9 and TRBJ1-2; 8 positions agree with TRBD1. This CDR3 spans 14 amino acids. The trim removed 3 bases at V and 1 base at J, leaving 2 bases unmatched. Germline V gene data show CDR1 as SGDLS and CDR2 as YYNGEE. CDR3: CASSAQGVNYGYTF. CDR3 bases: TGTGCCAGCAGCGCACAGGGGGTTAACTATGGCTACACCTTC.

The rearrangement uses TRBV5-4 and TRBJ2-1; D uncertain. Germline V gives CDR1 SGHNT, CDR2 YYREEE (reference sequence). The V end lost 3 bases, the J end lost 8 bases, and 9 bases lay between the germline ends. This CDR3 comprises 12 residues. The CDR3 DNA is TGTGCCAGCAGCTCCGACTCAGATGAGCAGTTCTTC. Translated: CASSSDSDEQFF.

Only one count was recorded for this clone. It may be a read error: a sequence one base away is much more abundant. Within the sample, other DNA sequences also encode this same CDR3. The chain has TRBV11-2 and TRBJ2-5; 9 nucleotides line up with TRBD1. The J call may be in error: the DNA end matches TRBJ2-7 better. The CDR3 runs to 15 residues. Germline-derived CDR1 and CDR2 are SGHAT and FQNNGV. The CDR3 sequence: CASSLTTGGTYEQYF. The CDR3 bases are TGTGCCAGCAGCTTAACGACAGGGGGGACCTACGAGCAGTACTTC.

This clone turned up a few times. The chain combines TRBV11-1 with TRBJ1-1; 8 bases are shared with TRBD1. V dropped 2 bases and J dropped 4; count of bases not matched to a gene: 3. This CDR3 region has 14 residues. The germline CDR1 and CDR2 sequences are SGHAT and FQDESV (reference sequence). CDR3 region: CASSLQGASTEAFF. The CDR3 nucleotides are TGTGCCAGCAGCTTACAGGGGGCAAGCACTGAAGCTTTCTTT.

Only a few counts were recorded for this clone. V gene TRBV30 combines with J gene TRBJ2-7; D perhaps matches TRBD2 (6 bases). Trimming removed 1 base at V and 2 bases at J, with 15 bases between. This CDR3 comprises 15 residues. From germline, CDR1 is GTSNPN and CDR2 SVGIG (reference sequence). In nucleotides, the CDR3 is TGTGCCTGGAGTGGGAGTGAGCGGGCGACCTACGAGCAGTACTTC. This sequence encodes CAWSGSERATYEQYF.

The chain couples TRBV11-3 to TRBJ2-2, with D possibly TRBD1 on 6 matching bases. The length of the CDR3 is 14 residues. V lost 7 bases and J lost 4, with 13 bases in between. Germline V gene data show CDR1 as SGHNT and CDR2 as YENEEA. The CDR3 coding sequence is TGTGCCAGCATACAGGGTCTAGGCACCGGGGAGCTGTTTTTT. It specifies CASIQGLGTGELFF.

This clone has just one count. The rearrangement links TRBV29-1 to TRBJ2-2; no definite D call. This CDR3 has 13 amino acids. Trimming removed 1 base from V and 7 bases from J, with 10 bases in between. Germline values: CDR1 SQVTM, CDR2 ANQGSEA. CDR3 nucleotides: TGCAGCGTTGAAGCTGGGCATTTCGGGGAGCTGTTTTTT. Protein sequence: CSVEAGHFGELFF.

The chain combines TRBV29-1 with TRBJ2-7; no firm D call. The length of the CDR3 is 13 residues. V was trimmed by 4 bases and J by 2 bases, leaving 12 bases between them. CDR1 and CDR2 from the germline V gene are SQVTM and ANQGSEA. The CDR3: CSVVVKVPYEQYF. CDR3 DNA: TGCAGCGTTGTGGTCAAAGTACCCTACGAGCAGTACTTC.

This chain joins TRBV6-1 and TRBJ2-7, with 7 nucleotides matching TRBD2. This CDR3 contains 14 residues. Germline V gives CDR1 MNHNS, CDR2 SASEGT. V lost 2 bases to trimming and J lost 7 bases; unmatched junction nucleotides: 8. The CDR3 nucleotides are TGTGCCAGCAGTGAAACAGCGGGGACGGAGGAGCAGTACTTC. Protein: CASSETAGTEEQYF.

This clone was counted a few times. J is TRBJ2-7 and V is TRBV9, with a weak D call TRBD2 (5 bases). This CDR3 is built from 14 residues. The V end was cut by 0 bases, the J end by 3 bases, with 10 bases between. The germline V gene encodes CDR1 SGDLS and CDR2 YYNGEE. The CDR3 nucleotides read TGTGCCAGCAGCGTAGTAGGGAGCGGCTACGAGCAGTACTTC. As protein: CASSVVGSGYEQYF.

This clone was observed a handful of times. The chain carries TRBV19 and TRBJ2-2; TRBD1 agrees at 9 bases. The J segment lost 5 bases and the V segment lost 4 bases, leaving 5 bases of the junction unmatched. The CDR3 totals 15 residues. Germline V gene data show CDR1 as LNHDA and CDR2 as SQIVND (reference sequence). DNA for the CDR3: TGTGCCAGTAGTACGGGGACAGGGATGACCGGGGAGCTGTTTTTT. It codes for CASSTGTGMTGELFF.

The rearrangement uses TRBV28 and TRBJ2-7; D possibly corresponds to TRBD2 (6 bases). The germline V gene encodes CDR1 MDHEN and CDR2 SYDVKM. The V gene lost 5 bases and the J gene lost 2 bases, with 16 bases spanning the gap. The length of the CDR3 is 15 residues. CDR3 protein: CASSPGGDLTYEQYF. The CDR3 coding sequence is TGTGCCAGCAGTCCCGGCGGGGATCTAACCTACGAGCAGTACTTC.

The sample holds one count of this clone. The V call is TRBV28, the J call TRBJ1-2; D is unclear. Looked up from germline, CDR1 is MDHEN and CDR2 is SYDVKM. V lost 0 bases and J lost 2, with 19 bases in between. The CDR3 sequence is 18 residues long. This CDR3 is CASSLWVRVSWGNYGYTF. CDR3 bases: TGTGCCAGCAGTTTATGGGTCCGGGTCTCCTGGGGAAACTATGGCTACACCTTC.

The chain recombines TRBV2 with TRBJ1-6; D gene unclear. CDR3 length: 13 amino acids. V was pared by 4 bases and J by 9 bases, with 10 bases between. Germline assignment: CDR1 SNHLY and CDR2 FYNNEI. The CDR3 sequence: CASSVGVISPLHF. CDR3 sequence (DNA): TGTGCCAGCAGTGTTGGGGTTATTTCACCCCTCCACTTT.

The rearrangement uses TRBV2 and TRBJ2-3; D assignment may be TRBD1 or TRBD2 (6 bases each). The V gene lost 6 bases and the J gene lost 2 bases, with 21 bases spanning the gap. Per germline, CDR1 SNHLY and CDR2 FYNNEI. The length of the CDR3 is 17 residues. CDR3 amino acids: CASSRPISGAPTDTQYF. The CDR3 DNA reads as TGTGCCAGCAGCCGACCCATTTCGGGGGCCCCCACAGATACGCAGTATTTT.

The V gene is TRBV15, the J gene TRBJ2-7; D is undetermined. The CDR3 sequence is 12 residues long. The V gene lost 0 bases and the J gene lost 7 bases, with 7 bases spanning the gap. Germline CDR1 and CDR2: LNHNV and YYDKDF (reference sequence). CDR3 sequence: CATSRELGEQYF. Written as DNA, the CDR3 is TGTGCCACCAGCAGAGAGCTGGGTGAGCAGTACTTC.

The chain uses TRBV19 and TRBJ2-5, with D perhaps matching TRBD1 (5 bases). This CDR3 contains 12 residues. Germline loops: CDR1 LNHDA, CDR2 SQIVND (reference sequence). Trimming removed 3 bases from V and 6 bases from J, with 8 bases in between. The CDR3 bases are TGTGCCAGTAGTATTGCAGGGAAGACCCAGTACTTC. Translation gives CASSIAGKTQYF.

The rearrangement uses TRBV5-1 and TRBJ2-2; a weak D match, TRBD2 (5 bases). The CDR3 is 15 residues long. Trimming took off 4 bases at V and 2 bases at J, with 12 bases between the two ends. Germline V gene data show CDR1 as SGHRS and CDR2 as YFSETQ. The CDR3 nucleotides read TGCGCCAGCAGCCTCGGAGGCCAAAACACCGGGGAGCTGTTTTTT. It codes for CASSLGGQNTGELFF.